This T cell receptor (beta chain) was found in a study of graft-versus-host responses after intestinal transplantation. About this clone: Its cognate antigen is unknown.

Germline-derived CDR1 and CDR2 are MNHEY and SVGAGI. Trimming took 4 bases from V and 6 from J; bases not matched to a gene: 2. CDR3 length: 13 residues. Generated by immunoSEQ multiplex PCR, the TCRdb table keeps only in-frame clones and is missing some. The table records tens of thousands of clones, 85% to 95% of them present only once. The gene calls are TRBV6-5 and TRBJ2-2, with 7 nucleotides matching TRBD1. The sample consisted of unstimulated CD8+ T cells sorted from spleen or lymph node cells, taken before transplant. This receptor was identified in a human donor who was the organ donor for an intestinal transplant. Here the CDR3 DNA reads TGTGCCAGCAGTTCGACAGGGTCCGGGGAGCTGTTTTTT. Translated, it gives CASSSTGSGELFF.